The present T cell receptor beta chain was sequenced within a study of tumor-infiltrating lymphocytes in primary liver carcinoma. This CDR3 is 16 amino acids long. Germline-derived CDR1 and CDR2 are SGHAT and FQNNGV. V lost 2 bases to trimming and J lost 1 base; unmatched junction nucleotides: 7. The blood RNA (from unsorted whole blood) was obtained, and germline DNA was also extracted. In its sample, this clonotype was seen many times. Starting material of 500 ng total RNA yielded TCR beta cDNA via a constant-region primer. What produced the TCR beta libraries was three nested multiplex PCR rounds using slightly modified ARM-PCR. The two initial PCR rounds, approximately 10 cycles each, used TRBV1-TRBV30 forward and C-beta reverse primers. MiXCR, run by TCRdb on the multiplex PCR reads, gives a single entry per CDR3 protein. The data show a few hundred thousand distinct CDR3 sequences, 50% to 60% seen once.

The genes are TRBV11-2 and TRBJ2-5; 7 bases are a match to TRBD2. The sequence came from a woman aged 25 to 45 with primary liver carcinoma and hepatitis B virus infection. The sequenced material came from peripheral blood. CDR3 loop: CASSLSASSGQETQYF. CDR3 sequence (DNA): TGTGCCAGCAGCTTAAGCGCGTCTAGCGGCCAAGAGACCCAGTACTTC.